This T cell receptor (beta chain) was observed in a study of cytomegalovirus exposure and HLA in healthy donors. The CDR3 is 13 amino acids. The V gene's germline CDR1 is SGHNT and CDR2 YYREEE (reference sequence). V was cut by 7 bases and J by 4 bases, with 12 bases left in between. With 60 Vbeta and 13 Jbeta primers, the PCR was carried out. Libraries were prepared by immunoSEQ multiplex PCR; TCRdb keeps only in-frame clonotypes and omits some of them. The sample lists 150,000 to 200,000 clones; around 79% were seen once. The sample taken for sequencing was PBMCs. The source of this sequence is a male donor in good health and CMV-seropositive. The chain is built from TRBV5-4 and TRBJ1-3, with D unclear. The CDR3 region is CASWFRGGNTIYF. The CDR3 DNA follows: TGTGCCAGCTGGTTTCGAGGAGGAAACACCATATATTTT. The whole variable domain, filled in from reference TRBV5-4 and TRBJ1-3, reads ETGVTQSPTHLIKTRGQQVTLRCSSQSGHNTVSWYQQALGQGPQFIFQYYREEENGRGNFPPRFSGLQFPNYSSELNVNALELDDSALYLCASWFRGGNTIYFGEGSWLTVV.